Detailed here is one T cell receptor beta chain. Antigen specificity is unknown. This sample was included in a study of T cell repertoires in cytomegalovirus infection. TCRdb re-called the reads through MiXCR, storing one row per CDR3 protein. The table shows 150,000 or so distinct CDR3 sequences, with approximately 30% occurring only once. In germline, CDR1 is SGDLS, CDR2 YYNGEE. This CDR3 has 16 residues. V lost 4 bases and J lost 0, with 15 bases in between. The sequence derives from a human donor in good health (CMV status not recorded). Some clones in this sample may be carry-over from other donors' samples. The sequences come from CD8+ T cells from cultured PBMCs, collected from culture after CMV antigen stimulation. The chain recombines TRBV9 with TRBJ2-3; D perhaps matches TRBD2 (6 bases). The CDR3 protein is CASSRDGGFSTDTQYF. In DNA, the CDR3 is TGTGCCAGCAGCCGGGACGGGGGTTTTAGCACAGATACGCAGTATTTT.